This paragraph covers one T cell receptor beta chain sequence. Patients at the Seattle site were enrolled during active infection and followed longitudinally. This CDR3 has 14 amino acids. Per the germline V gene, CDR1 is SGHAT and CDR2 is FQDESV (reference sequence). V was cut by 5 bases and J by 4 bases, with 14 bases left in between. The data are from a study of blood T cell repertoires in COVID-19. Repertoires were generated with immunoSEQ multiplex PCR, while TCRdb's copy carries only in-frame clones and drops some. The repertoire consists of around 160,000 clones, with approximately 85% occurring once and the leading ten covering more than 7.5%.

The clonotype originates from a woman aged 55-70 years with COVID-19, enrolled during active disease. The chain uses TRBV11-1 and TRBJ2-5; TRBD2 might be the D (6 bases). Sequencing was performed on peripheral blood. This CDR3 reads CASSPQTSGETQYF. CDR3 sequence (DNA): TGTGCCAGCAGCCCCCAGACTAGTGGAGAGACCCAGTACTTC.